The 27 T cell receptor beta chains presented below share a single source sample, sequenced in a study of cytomegalovirus exposure and HLA in healthy donors. PCR used 60 Vbeta primers and 13 Jbeta primers. Profiling relied on immunoSEQ multiplex PCR, and the TCRdb table lists in-frame clones only, not all of them. This sample yields 150,000 to 200,000 clones, of which around two thirds are seen a single time; just under 3% belongs to the top ten. The sequenced sample consisted of PBMCs. These receptors were taken from a man aged 40-55 years in good health and CMV-seronegative.

This chain connects TRBV4-3 to TRBJ2-7; 11 bases align to TRBD2. The V gene's germline CDR1 is LGHNA and CDR2 YSLEER. This CDR3 comprises 16 residues. V lost 4 bases, J lost 7 bases, and 12 bases stayed unmatched. The CDR3 is CASSLGVTSGGGEQYF. The DNA for the CDR3 is TGCGCCAGCAGCCTGGGGGTCACTAGCGGGGGCGGGGAGCAGTACTTC.

This clone was seen a handful of times. This rearrangement joins TRBV7-9 to TRBJ2-1, with 8 bases lining up with TRBD1. The CDR3 sequence is 11 residues long. Per germline, CDR1 SEHNR and CDR2 FQNEAQ (reference sequence). CDR3 DNA sequence: TGTTCCGGACAGGGTTACAATGAGCAGTTCTTC. It translates to CSGQGYNEQFF.

This clone has a single count. The CDR3 region has the DNA TGCGCCAGCAGGCGGGAATCCACCGCCTATGGCTACACCTTC. Its protein product is CASRRESTAYGYTF. The chain carries TRBV5-1 and TRBJ1-2; D unresolved. Germline assignment: CDR1 SGHRS and CDR2 YFSETQ. The CDR3 sequence is 14 residues long. The V gene lost 5 bases and the J gene lost 4 bases, with 15 bases spanning the gap.

About this clone: One end of the junction varies from germline; a read error may be responsible. V and J are TRBV7-9 and TRBJ2-7, with 7 nucleotides matching TRBD1. The germline CDR1 and CDR2 sequences are SEHNR and FQNEAQ (reference sequence). The CDR3 is 12 residues long. CDR3 in amino acids: CSSSTGDYEQYF. DNA of the CDR3: TGTTCCAGCAGCACAGGGGACTACGAGCAGTACTTC. Together with reference TRBV7-9 and TRBJ2-7, the CDR3 gives the full variable domain: DTGVSQNPRHKITKRGQNVTFRCDPISEHNRLYWYRQTLGQGPEFLTYFQNEAQLEKSRLLSDRFSAERPKGSFSTLEIQRTEQGDSAMYLCSSSTGDYEQYFGPGTRLTVT.

This clone occurred a few times. The chain carries TRBV7-9 and TRBJ2-2; TRBD2 matches 9 bases. CDR1 is SEHNR and CDR2 is FQNEAQ in the germline V gene (reference sequence). The CDR3 spans 18 residues. V shed 4 bases and J 2 bases; nucleotides not matched to a gene: 11. The CDR3 protein is CASSSLRLAEGNTGELFF. The CDR3 nucleotides are TGTGCCAGCAGCTCCCTAAGACTAGCGGAGGGAAACACCGGGGAGCTGTTTTTT.

This sequence joins TRBV29-1 and TRBJ2-4; 8 nucleotides line up with TRBD1. With V trimmed by 5 bases and J by 6 bases, 3 bases remained unmatched. The CDR3 is 12 residues long. Per the germline V gene, CDR1 is SQVTM and CDR2 is ANQGSEA. The CDR3 spells CSVWTGLNIQYF. The CDR3 nucleotides are TGCAGCGTTTGGACAGGGTTAAACATTCAGTACTTC.

This chain joins TRBV30 and TRBJ2-1; D perhaps matches TRBD2 (5 bases). Germline V lookup: CDR1 GTSNPN, CDR2 SVGIG (reference sequence). This CDR3 spans 12 amino acids. V lost 3 bases to trimming and J lost 9 bases, with 12 bases between them. CDR3 in amino acids: CAWRKPAGEQFF. CDR3 DNA sequence: TGTGCCTGGAGAAAACCCGCGGGTGAGCAGTTCTTC.

This sequence joins TRBV2 and TRBJ2-1; 10 nucleotides align to TRBD2. V gave up 7 bases and J gave up 8 bases; unmatched junction bases: 5. Germline CDR1 is SNHLY and CDR2 is FYNNEI. The CDR3 spans 13 residues. The CDR3 is CASKRGGLYEQFF. The CDR3 bases are TGTGCCAGCAAGCGGGGGGGCCTCTATGAGCAGTTCTTC. The variable domain in full, completed from reference TRBV2 and TRBJ2-1, reads EPEVTQTPSHQVTQMGQEVILRCVPISNHLYFYWYRQILGQKVEFLVSFYNNEISEKSEIFDDQFSVERPDGSNFTLKIRSTKLEDSAMYFCASKRGGLYEQFFGPGTRLTVL.

The rearrangement links TRBV14 to TRBJ2-7, with 10 bases fitting TRBD2. CDR3 length: 15 amino acids. V shed 1 base and J 2 bases; nucleotides not matched to a gene: 2. Germline V gene data show CDR1 as SGHDN and CDR2 as FVKESK. CDR3 protein: CASSQALAGAYEQYF. The DNA for the CDR3 is TGTGCCAGCAGCCAAGCTCTAGCGGGGGCCTACGAGCAGTACTTC.

V and J are TRBV4-2 and TRBJ2-2; 7 bases align to TRBD2. J was trimmed by 2 bases and V by 1 base; bases with no gene match: 7. The germline gives CDR1 LGHNA, CDR2 YNFKEQ. The CDR3 length is 17 residues. DNA of the CDR3: TGTGCCAGCAGCCAAGTCGGAGCGGGGCTAAACACCGGGGAGCTGTTTTTT. Translating it yields CASSQVGAGLNTGELFF.

V gene TRBV5-1 combines with J gene TRBJ2-7, with 15 nucleotides matching TRBD2. After removal of 4 bases from V and 6 bases from J, the junction contained 14 bases not matched to a gene. The germline V gene has CDR1 SGHRS and CDR2 YFSETQ. The CDR3 is 18 residues long. CDR3 nucleotides: TGCGCCAGCAGCCAGGATTTGACCGGGACTAGCGGGAGGAGCGAGCAGTACTTC. Its protein product is CASSQDLTGTSGRSEQYF. Combining the CDR3 with reference TRBV5-1 and TRBJ2-7 gives the whole variable domain KAGVTQTPRYLIKTRGQQVTLSCSPISGHRSVSWYQQTPGQGLQFLFEYFSETQRNKGNFPGRFSGRQFSNSRSEMNVSTLELGDSALYLCASSQDLTGTSGRSEQYFGPGTRLTVT.

This clone came up a few times. The rearrangement joins TRBV20-1 to TRBJ2-7; the match to TRBD2 covers 8 bases. This CDR3 comprises 11 residues. Looked up from germline, CDR1 is DFQATT and CDR2 is SNEGSKA (reference sequence). V trimming: 4 bases; J trimming: 13 bases; junction bases outside the gene matches: 9. The CDR3 nucleotides are TGCAGTGCTATATTAAGCGGGAGAACTTACTTC. Translating gives CSAILSGRTYF.

This clone turned up a few times. This chain's CDR3 is CASNYPRGNEQFF. The CDR3 bases are TGTGCCAGCAACTATCCCAGGGGGAATGAGCAGTTCTTC. This sequence joins TRBV5-8 and TRBJ2-1; TRBD1 agrees at 7 bases. This CDR3 has 13 amino acids. Germline V gene lookup returns CDR1 SGHTS and CDR2 YDEGEE. Germline trimming cut 6 bases from V and 7 bases from J; bases unmatched to any gene: 7.

The chain combines TRBV7-2 with TRBJ2-7; D is possibly TRBD2 (6 bases). Germline loops: CDR1 SGHTA, CDR2 FQGNSA. This CDR3 region has 14 residues. V gave up 6 bases and J gave up 2 bases, with 14 bases separating them. Written as DNA, the CDR3 is TGTGCCAGCAGGCGGGGTTCGGGCACCTACGAGCAGTACTTC. Its protein is CASRRGSGTYEQYF.

The chain employs TRBV7-8 and TRBJ2-5; unclear D gene. V shed 5 bases and J shed 1 base, with 14 bases lying between them. The CDR3 length is 15 residues. CDR1 and CDR2 from the germline V gene are SGHVS and FQNEAQ. The CDR3 DNA follows: TGTGCCAGCAGCCTCCTCTCCGGGTTCCAAGAGACCCAGTACTTC. Its translation is CASSLLSGFQETQYF.

The chain carries TRBV21-1 and TRBJ2-7; the D call of TRBD1 is as the table states it, not checked on the DNA. TRBV21-1 is shown as a pseudogene. The CDR3 length is 16 residues. As DNA, the CDR3 is TGTGCCAGCAGCAAAGCGGGACAGGGGTTATCCTACGAGCAGTACTTC. It translates to CASSKAGQGLSYEQYF.

The rearrangement joins TRBV19 to TRBJ2-5; no definite D call. Germline V gene lookup returns CDR1 LNHDA and CDR2 SQIVND (reference sequence). The CDR3 length is 13 residues. Trimming removed 9 bases at V and 8 bases at J, with 19 bases between. CDR3 sequence: CASKDAAKRTQYF. The CDR3 bases are TGTGCCAGCAAAGATGCGGCGAAGAGAACCCAGTACTTC.

This clone appeared a few times. V usage is TRBV28 and J usage is TRBJ1-3, with D possibly being TRBD1 (5 bases). Germline V lookup: CDR1 MDHEN, CDR2 SYDVKM. The CDR3 runs 16 residues. The ends were cut back, 7 bases at V and 4 bases at J, with 20 bases in the middle. The CDR3 bases are TGTGCCAGCACCCCCCTCCGGGGGACGGCGGGAAACACCATATATTTT. Its protein product is CASTPLRGTAGNTIYF.

The J gene is TRBJ2-7, the V gene TRBV4-2, with D possibly matching TRBD1 (6 bases). This CDR3 comprises 17 residues. V was clipped by 4 bases and J by 1 base, with 20 bases between them. From germline, CDR1 is LGHNA and CDR2 YNFKEQ. The CDR3 coding sequence is TGTGCCAGCAGCCGAATAACAGACACAGGGAGTTCCTACGAGCAGTACTTC. Translated, it gives CASSRITDTGSSYEQYF.

Comment on this clone: One end of the junction varies from germline; a read error may be responsible. This rearrangement joins TRBV30 to TRBJ1-2, with 9 bases lining up with TRBD1. This CDR3 contains 16 residues. Germline V lookup: CDR1 GTSNPN, CDR2 SVGIG (reference sequence). The CDR3, as DNA: TGTGCCTGGAGTCAGCTGGGACAGGGACGAACCTATCCCATCGTTTTC. As protein: CAWSQLGQGRTYPIVF.

This clone was observed a handful of times. The gene calls are TRBV9 and TRBJ2-7, with 7 nucleotides matching TRBD2. Germline V CDR1 and CDR2: SGDLS, YYNGEE. The junction had 8 bases not matched to a gene; V was cut back by 5 bases and J by 6 bases. The CDR3 has 13 residues. CDR3 DNA sequence: TGTGCCAGCAGTTACTCCGGGGGGACCGAGCAGTACTTC. Its protein product is CASSYSGGTEQYF.

The chain has TRBV19 and TRBJ2-2; 7 bases map to TRBD2. Germline V gene sequence: CDR1 LNHDA, CDR2 SQIVND (reference sequence). The CDR3 contains 17 residues. V dropped 7 bases and J dropped 1; count of bases not matched to a gene: 12. The CDR3 loop is CASIPDRGDLNTGELFF. The CDR3, as DNA: TGTGCCAGTATCCCCGACCGGGGGGATCTGAACACCGGGGAGCTGTTTTTT.

This sequence joins TRBV6-4 and TRBJ2-4, with 7 bases aligning to TRBD2. This CDR3 contains 16 residues. Unmatched junction bases numbered 17, after V lost 7 bases and J lost 8 bases. Per the germline V gene, CDR1 is MRHNA and CDR2 is SNTAGT. This CDR3 is CASILGGWRGKDIQYF. CDR3 DNA: TGTGCCAGCATCCTCGGAGGTTGGCGGGGGAAGGACATTCAGTACTTC.

This chain uses TRBV7-3 with TRBJ2-2, with TRBD1 matching 9 bases. V shed 4 bases and J 5 bases; nucleotides not matched to a gene: 8. The germline V gene has CDR1 SGHTA and CDR2 FQGTGA. The CDR3 is 16 residues long. CDR3 coding DNA: TGTGCCAGCAGCTCCACCGGGACAGGGATAACCGGGGAGCTGTTTTTT. It translates to CASSSTGTGITGELFF.

This chain links TRBV2 with TRBJ2-1, with TRBD1 matching 10 bases. Trimming cost V 10 bases and J 7 bases; bases outside gene matches: 10. Germline CDR1 is SNHLY and CDR2 is FYNNEI. The length of the CDR3 is 14 residues. Written as DNA, the CDR3 is TGTGCCACAAGGACAGGGGGGGCAAGGAATGAGCAGTTCTTC. Translating it yields CATRTGGARNEQFF.

The rearrangement joins TRBV11-2 to TRBJ2-7; possibly TRBD1 for D (7 bases). This CDR3 region has 14 residues. Trimming stripped 4 bases from V and 6 bases from J, with 16 bases between. From germline, CDR1 is SGHAT and CDR2 FQNNGV. In nucleotides, the CDR3 is TGTGCCAGCAGCTCATCCAGGGGGGACCCCGAGCAGTACTTC. Its translation: CASSSSRGDPEQYF.

V usage is TRBV7-8 and J usage is TRBJ1-1; 8 bases match TRBD1. Germline CDR1 SGHVS, CDR2 FQNEAQ. V dropped 0 bases and J dropped 2; count of bases not matched to a gene: 8. This CDR3 spans 17 amino acids. CDR3 region: CASSLALSGGANTEAFF. Here the CDR3 DNA reads TGTGCCAGCAGCTTAGCGCTGTCAGGGGGCGCAAACACTGAAGCTTTCTTT.